This TCR beta chain was sequenced during a study of graft-versus-host responses after intestinal transplantation. Study details: Recipients received multivisceral, liver-intestinal, or isolated intestinal transplants. Induction with anti-thymocyte globulin, then tacrolimus and steroids for three to four years, was given to all recipients.

Study observations and caveats: Ileal or blood samples showed some GvH clones first, and such clones were also found in recipient marrow. Subjects displaying graft-donor T cell macrochimerism possessed elevated graft-versus-host to host-versus-graft clonal ratios inside allografts.

Germline V gene data show CDR1 as SGHDT and CDR2 as YYEEEE. J was trimmed by 0 bases and V by 3 bases; bases with no gene match: 5. The CDR3 has 15 residues. About this clone itself: The antigen is undetermined.

Clones were sequenced by immunoSEQ multiplex PCR, and TCRdb holds only the in-frame ones, with some missing. The sample lists about 12,000 clones, over 70% occurring once. The sequencing here drew on PBMCs, taken roughly 130 days after transplant. The clonotype was recovered from a human patient who received an intestinal transplant, so some T cells may come from the graft donor. The chain carries TRBV5-6 and TRBJ2-7, with 8 bases aligning to TRBD1. Here the CDR3 DNA reads TGTGCCAGCAGCTCCAGGGGGCGGAGCTCCTACGAGCAGTACTTC. It specifies CASSSRGRSSYEQYF.